These 20 T cell receptor beta chains came from one sample sequenced in a study of blood T cell repertoires in COVID-19. TCRdb keeps only in-frame clones here, not all; method: immunoSEQ multiplex PCR. The sample holds approximately 340,000 clones; around four fifths are singletons and the top ten take approximately 3.1%. Sequencing was carried out using peripheral blood. These receptors were obtained from a man aged 25-45 years with active or convalescent COVID-19.

V gene TRBV4-3 combines with J gene TRBJ2-6, with 8 nucleotides matching TRBD1. Germline CDR1 is LGHNA and CDR2 is YSLEER. J was trimmed by 2 bases and V by 2 bases; bases with no gene match: 8. The CDR3 is 18 residues long. In nucleotides, the CDR3 is TGCGCCAGCAGCCAATGGGCAGGGGGCATGGCTGGGGCCAACGTCCTGACTTTC. Encoded protein: CASSQWAGGMAGANVLTF.

This sequence joins TRBV5-1 and TRBJ1-5; D is uncertain. This CDR3 comprises 14 residues. CDR1 and CDR2 (germline): SGHRS, YFSETQ. Trimming took 4 bases from V and 3 from J, leaving 11 bases between them. CDR3 region: CASSPGSDNQPQHF. CDR3 DNA sequence: TGCGCCAGCAGCCCCGGGAGCGACAATCAGCCCCAGCATTTT.

The chain employs TRBV20-1 and TRBJ2-1, with TRBD2 identical over 7 bases. Unmatched junction bases numbered 12, after V lost 3 bases and J lost 4 bases. This CDR3 comprises 16 residues. Germline-derived CDR1 and CDR2 are DFQATT and SNEGSKA (reference sequence). CDR3 residues: CSASPGNPSGYNEQFF. CDR3 DNA: TGCAGTGCTAGTCCAGGGAATCCTAGCGGATACAATGAGCAGTTCTTC.

The count of this clone is one. V and J are TRBV29-1 and TRBJ1-2; 7 bases are shared with TRBD1. Germline trimming cut 3 bases from V and 7 bases from J; bases unmatched to any gene: 8. The CDR3 spans 13 residues. The germline gives CDR1 SQVTM, CDR2 ANQGSEA. The CDR3 nucleotides read TGCAGCGTTGAGGCACGGGACAGTGGTGGCTACACCTTC. Residues: CSVEARDSGGYTF.

This sequence joins TRBV19 and TRBJ2-3, with D tentatively TRBD2 (7 bases). V was shortened by 5 bases and J by 0 bases, with 24 bases between the two germline ends. The CDR3 consists of 19 residues. CDR1 and CDR2 (germline): LNHDA, SQIVND (reference sequence). The CDR3 DNA sequence: TGTGCCAGTAGTCTCCAGGGAGGGGGGCCCCTCCACAGCACAGATACGCAGTATTTT. Its translation is CASSLQGGGPLHSTDTQYF. Full variable domain (remainder filled in from reference TRBV19 and TRBJ2-3): DGGITQSPKYLFRKEGQNVTLSCEQNLNHDAMYWYRQDPGQGLRLIYYSQIVNDFQKGDIAEGYSVSREKKESFPLTVTSAQKNPTAFYLCASSLQGGGPLHSTDTQYFGPGTRLTVL.

In its sample, this clone was seen once. The chain combines TRBV11-2 with TRBJ2-2; no definite D call. CDR3 size: 16 residues. In germline, CDR1 is SGHAT, CDR2 FQNNGV. The V end was cut by 5 bases, the J end by 4 bases, with 17 bases between. CDR3 region: CASSHIRRSGTGELFF. CDR3 DNA: TGTGCCAGCAGCCACATTAGGCGGTCCGGCACCGGGGAGCTGTTTTTT. Full variable domain (missing parts from reference TRBV11-2 and TRBJ2-2): EAGVAQSPRYKIIEKRQSVAFWCNPISGHATLYWYQQILGQGPKLLIQFQNNGVVDDSQLPKDRFSAERLKGVDSTLKIQPAKLEDSAVYLCASSHIRRSGTGELFFGEGSRLTVL.

The chain employs TRBV3-1 (or the pseudogene TRBV3-2) and TRBJ1-1, with D possibly being TRBD1 (5 bases). Germline V gives CDR1 LGHDT, CDR2 YNNKEL (reference sequence). CDR3 size: 11 residues. The ends were cut back, 8 bases at V and 4 bases at J, with 8 bases in the middle. CDR3 protein: CASGGGTEAFF. Here the CDR3 DNA reads TGTGCCAGCGGGGGGGGCACTGAAGCTTTCTTT.

The V and J genes are TRBV6-2 or TRBV6-3 and TRBJ2-7, with 7 bases aligning to TRBD1. Germline CDR1 is MNHEY and CDR2 is SVGEGT. The trim removed 6 bases at V and 6 bases at J, leaving 17 bases unmatched. The CDR3 loop spans 16 amino acids. CDR3 nucleotide sequence: TGTGCCAGCAGCCCCACTGTAGGGGGCTACTTCGGCGAGCAGTACTTC. This encodes CASSPTVGGYFGEQYF.

The chain recombines TRBV9 with TRBJ1-1; D gene unclear. CDR3 length: 15 amino acids. The ends were cut back, 0 bases at V and 4 bases at J, with 13 bases in the middle. Germline V gene sequence: CDR1 SGDLS, CDR2 YYNGEE. Written as DNA, the CDR3 is TGTGCCAGCAGCGTAGGTCCGGAGGGCGGCACTGAAGCTTTCTTT. Encoded protein: CASSVGPEGGTEAFF.

The genes are TRBV7-9 and TRBJ1-5; 7 nucleotides align to TRBD1. CDR1 and CDR2 (germline): SEHNR, FQNEAQ (reference sequence). J gave up 4 bases and V 4 bases, and 10 bases lay outside the gene matches. The CDR3 spans 16 residues. CDR3 nucleotide sequence: TGTGCCAGCAGCTGGGGATCACCAGGGGGGAATCAGCCCCAGCATTTT. This gives the protein CASSWGSPGGNQPQHF.

The gene calls are TRBV19 and TRBJ2-6; tentatively, D is TRBD1 (5 bases). CDR1 is LNHDA and CDR2 is SQIVND in the germline V gene (reference sequence). The CDR3 covers 15 residues. Trimming removed 8 bases at V and 0 bases at J, with 11 bases between. Written as DNA, the CDR3 is TGTGCCAGTGACAGCCGAGCCTCTGGGGCCAACGTCCTGACTTTC. Its protein product is CASDSRASGANVLTF.

This chain links TRBV11-3 with TRBJ2-1, with 12 bases identical to TRBD2. The CDR3 covers 13 residues. The V gene end was trimmed by 4 bases and the J gene end by 13 bases; junction bases not matched to a gene: 5. The germline gives CDR1 SGHNT, CDR2 YENEEA. For the CDR3, the DNA is TGTGCCAGCAGCTCTAGCGGGAGGGCCCCTCAGTTCTTC. It codes for CASSSSGRAPQFF.

CDR3 amino acids: CASSALPGQSNQPQHF. DNA for the CDR3: TGTGCCAGTAGTGCCCTACCGGGACAGAGCAATCAGCCCCAGCATTTT. The chain recombines TRBV19 with TRBJ1-5, with 7 positions matching TRBD1. CDR1 and CDR2 from the germline V gene are LNHDA and SQIVND (reference sequence). CDR3 length: 16 residues. Trimming took 5 bases from V and 1 from J; bases not matched to a gene: 8.

This chain connects TRBV15 to TRBJ2-1, with D perhaps matching TRBD2 (6 bases). The CDR3 has 14 residues. Germline CDR1 is LNHNV and CDR2 is YYDKDF (reference sequence). V shed 0 bases and J shed 10 bases, with 13 bases lying between them. The CDR3 DNA reads TGTGCCACCAGCAGAGACCCGGGACTCCCCGAGCAGTTCTTC. Its protein product is CATSRDPGLPEQFF.

The rearrangement links TRBV4-1 to TRBJ1-5; 10 bases are shared with TRBD1. The germline CDR1 and CDR2 sequences are MGHRA and YSYEKL. There are 15 residues in the CDR3. With 4 bases clipped from V and 6 bases from J, the junction kept 6 bases outside the gene matches. The CDR3 reads CASSPRQGAIQPQHF. CDR3 nucleotides: TGCGCCAGCAGCCCTAGACAGGGGGCGATTCAGCCCCAGCATTTT.

This sequence joins TRBV29-1 and TRBJ2-2; 8 bases fit TRBD1. The CDR3 consists of 14 residues. J gave up 2 bases and V 7 bases, and 6 bases lay outside the gene matches. From germline, CDR1 is SQVTM and CDR2 ANQGSEA. CDR3 region: CSAPQGANTGELFF. CDR3 nucleotides: TGCAGCGCCCCCCAGGGGGCCAACACCGGGGAGCTGTTTTTT.

A single count supports this clone. This rearrangement joins TRBV30 to TRBJ1-3; the match to TRBD1 covers 11 bases. V gave up 2 bases and J gave up 0 bases; unmatched junction bases: 9. CDR1 GTSNPN and CDR2 SVGIG come from the germline V gene (reference sequence). CDR3 length: 18 amino acids. The CDR3 bases are TGTGCCTGGAGTCCAACCTTAGGGACAGGGGGCTCTGGAAACACCATATATTTT. This encodes CAWSPTLGTGGSGNTIYF.

The V call is TRBV2, the J call TRBJ2-1; 8 bases map to TRBD2. Trimming cost V 5 bases and J 7 bases; bases outside gene matches: 7. This CDR3 is 14 amino acids long. The germline V gene has CDR1 SNHLY and CDR2 FYNNEI. The CDR3 loop reads CASSPLRLANEQFF. CDR3 sequence (DNA): TGTGCCAGCAGTCCCCTACGACTAGCGAATGAGCAGTTCTTC. Combining the CDR3 with reference TRBV2 and TRBJ2-1 gives the whole variable domain EPEVTQTPSHQVTQMGQEVILRCVPISNHLYFYWYRQILGQKVEFLVSFYNNEISEKSEIFDDQFSVERPDGSNFTLKIRSTKLEDSAMYFCASSPLRLANEQFFGPGTRLTVL.

This clone was observed once. The chain combines TRBV6-2 or TRBV6-3 with TRBJ2-5; tentative D call: TRBD1 (6 bases). The CDR3 is 16 amino acids. Trimming left V 2 bases short and J 1 base short, with 14 bases between. Germline CDR1 and CDR2: MNHEY and SVGEGT. CDR3 amino acids: CASSYPRGMLQETQYF. The CDR3 DNA reads TGTGCCAGCAGTTACCCTAGGGGGATGCTCCAAGAGACCCAGTACTTC.

The V call is TRBV10-3, the J call TRBJ2-7, with 9 bases identical to TRBD1. V trimming: 5 bases; J trimming: 4 bases; junction bases outside the gene matches: 6. The germline CDR1 and CDR2 sequences are ENHRY and SYGVKD. This CDR3 region has 14 residues. CDR3 region: CAISPGQGPYEQYF. For the CDR3, the DNA is TGTGCCATCAGTCCGGGACAGGGACCATACGAGCAGTACTTC.